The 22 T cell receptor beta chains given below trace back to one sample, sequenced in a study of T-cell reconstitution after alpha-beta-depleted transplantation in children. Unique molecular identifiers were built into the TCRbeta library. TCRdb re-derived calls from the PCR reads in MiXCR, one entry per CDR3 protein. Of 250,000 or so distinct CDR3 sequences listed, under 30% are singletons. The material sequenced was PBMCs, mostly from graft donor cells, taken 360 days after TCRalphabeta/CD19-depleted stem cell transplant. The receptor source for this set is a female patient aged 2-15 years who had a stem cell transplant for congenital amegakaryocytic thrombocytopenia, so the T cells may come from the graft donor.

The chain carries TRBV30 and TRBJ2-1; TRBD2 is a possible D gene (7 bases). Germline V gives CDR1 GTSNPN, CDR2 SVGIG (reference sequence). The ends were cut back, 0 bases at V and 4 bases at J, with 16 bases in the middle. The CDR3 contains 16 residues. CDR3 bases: TGTGCCTGGAGTGTACTATGGGGGGGGCCTTACAATGAGCAGTTCTTC. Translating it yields CAWSVLWGGPYNEQFF.

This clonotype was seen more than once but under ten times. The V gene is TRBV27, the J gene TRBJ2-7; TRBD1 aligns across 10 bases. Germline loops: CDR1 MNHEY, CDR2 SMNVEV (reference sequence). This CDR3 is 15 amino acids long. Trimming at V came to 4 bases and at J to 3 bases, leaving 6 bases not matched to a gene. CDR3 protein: CASSSRDRGYYEQYF. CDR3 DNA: TGTGCCAGCAGTTCCCGGGACAGGGGATACTACGAGCAGTACTTC.

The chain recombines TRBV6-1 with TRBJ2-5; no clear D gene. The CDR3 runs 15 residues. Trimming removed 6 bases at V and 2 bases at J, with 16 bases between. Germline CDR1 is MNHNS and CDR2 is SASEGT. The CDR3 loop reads CASSPNSALQETQYF. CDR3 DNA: TGTGCCAGCAGCCCAAACAGCGCCCTTCAAGAGACCCAGTACTTC.

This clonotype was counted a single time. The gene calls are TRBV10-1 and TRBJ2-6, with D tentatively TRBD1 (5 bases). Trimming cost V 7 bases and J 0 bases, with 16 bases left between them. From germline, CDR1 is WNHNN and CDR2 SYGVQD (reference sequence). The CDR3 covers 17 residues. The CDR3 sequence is CASTPTAIPSGANVLTF. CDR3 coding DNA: TGCGCCAGCACCCCGACAGCCATCCCCTCTGGGGCCAACGTCCTGACTTTC.

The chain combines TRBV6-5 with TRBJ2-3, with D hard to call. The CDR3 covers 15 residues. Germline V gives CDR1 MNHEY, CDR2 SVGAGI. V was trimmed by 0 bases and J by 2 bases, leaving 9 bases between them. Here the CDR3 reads CASSYSWITTDTQYF. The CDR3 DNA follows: TGTGCCAGCAGTTACTCGTGGATCACCACAGATACGCAGTATTTT.

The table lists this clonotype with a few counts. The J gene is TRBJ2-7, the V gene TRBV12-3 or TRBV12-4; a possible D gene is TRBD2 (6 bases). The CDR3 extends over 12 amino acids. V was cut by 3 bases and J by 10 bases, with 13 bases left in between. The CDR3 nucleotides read TGTGCCAGCAGTTTCCCCACGGGACTCCAGTACTTC. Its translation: CASSFPTGLQYF.

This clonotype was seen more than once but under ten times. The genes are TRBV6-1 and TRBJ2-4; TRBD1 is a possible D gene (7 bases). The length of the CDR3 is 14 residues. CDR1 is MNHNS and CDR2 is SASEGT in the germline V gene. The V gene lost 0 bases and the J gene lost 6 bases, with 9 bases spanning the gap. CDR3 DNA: TGTGCCAGCAGTGAAGCGCAGGGGGGAAACATTCAGTACTTC. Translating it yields CASSEAQGGNIQYF.

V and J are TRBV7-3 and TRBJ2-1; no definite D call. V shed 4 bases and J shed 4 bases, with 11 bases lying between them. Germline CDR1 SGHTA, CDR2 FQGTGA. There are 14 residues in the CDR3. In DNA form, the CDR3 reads TGTGCCAGCAGCTCTACACCCAGTTACAATGAGCAGTTCTTC. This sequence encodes CASSSTPSYNEQFF.

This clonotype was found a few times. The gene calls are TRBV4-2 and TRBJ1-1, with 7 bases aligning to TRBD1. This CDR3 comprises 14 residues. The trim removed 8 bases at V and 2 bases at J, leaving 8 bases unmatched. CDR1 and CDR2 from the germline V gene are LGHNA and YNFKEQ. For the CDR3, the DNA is TGTGCCAGCGTCAGGGGGGGATCAAACACTGAAGCTTTCTTT. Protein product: CASVRGGSNTEAFF.

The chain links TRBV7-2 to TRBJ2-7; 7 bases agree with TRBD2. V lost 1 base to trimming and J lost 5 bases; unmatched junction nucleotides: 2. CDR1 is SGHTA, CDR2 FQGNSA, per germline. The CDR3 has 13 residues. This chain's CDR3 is CASSLDGRNEQYF. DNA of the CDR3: TGTGCCAGCAGCTTAGACGGGAGGAACGAGCAGTACTTC.

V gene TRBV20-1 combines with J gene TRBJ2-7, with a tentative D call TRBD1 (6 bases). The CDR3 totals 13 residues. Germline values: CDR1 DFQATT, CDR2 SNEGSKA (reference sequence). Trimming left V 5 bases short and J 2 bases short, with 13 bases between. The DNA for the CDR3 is TGCAGTGCTCCTCGGGACAATACCTACGAGCAGTACTTC. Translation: CSAPRDNTYEQYF.

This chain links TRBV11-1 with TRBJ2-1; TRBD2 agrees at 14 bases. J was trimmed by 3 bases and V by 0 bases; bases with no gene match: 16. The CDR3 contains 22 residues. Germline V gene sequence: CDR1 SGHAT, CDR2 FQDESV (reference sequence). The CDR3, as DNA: TGTGCCAGCAGCTTAGCGTGGCCGTCGACAAGACTAGCGGGGGGGATCTACAATGAGCAGTTCTTC. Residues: CASSLAWPSTRLAGGIYNEQFF.

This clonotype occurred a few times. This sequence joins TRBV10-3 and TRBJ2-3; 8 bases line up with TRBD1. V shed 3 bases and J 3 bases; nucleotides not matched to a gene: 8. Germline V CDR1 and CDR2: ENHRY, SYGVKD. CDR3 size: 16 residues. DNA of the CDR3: TGTGCCATCAGTGACGGGGCAGGGGGCTTTACAGATACGCAGTATTTT. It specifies CAISDGAGGFTDTQYF.

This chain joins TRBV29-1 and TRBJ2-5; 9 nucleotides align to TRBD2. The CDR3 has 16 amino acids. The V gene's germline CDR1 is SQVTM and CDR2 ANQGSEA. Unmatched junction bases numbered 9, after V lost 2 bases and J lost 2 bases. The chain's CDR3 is CSVEPDRLAEQETQYF. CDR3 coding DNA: TGCAGCGTTGAACCGGACCGACTAGCGGAACAAGAGACCCAGTACTTC.

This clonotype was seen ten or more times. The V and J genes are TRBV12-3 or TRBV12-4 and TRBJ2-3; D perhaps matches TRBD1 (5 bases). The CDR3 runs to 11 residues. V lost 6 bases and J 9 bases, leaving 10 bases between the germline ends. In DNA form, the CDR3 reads TGTGCCAGCAGATACCAGGGAACGCAGTATTTT. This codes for CASRYQGTQYF.

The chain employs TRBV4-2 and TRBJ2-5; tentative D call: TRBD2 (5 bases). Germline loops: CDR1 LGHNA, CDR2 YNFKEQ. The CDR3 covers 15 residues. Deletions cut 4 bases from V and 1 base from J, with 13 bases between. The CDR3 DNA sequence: TGTGCCAGCAGCCGGTCCGGGGAGACCCAAGAGACCCAGTACTTC. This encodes CASSRSGETQETQYF.

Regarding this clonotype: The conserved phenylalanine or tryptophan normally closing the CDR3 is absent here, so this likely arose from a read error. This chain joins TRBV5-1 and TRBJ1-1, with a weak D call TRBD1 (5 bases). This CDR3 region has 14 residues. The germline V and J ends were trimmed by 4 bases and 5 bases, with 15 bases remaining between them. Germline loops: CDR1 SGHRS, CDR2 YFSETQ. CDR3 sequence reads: CASSAALGGTEAFC. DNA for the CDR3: TGCGCCAGCAGCGCAGCGTTGGGGGGGACTGAAGCTTTCTGT.

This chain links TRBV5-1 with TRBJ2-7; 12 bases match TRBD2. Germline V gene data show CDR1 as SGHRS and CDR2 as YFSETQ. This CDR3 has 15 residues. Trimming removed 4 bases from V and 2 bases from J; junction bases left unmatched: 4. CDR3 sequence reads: CASSPRTSGAYEQYF. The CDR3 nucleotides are TGCGCCAGCAGCCCAAGGACTAGCGGGGCCTACGAGCAGTACTTC.

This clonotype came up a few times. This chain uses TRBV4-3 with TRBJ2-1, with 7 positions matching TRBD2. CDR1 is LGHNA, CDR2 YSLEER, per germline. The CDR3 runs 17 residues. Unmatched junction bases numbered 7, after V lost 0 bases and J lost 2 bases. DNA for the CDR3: TGCGCCAGCAGCCAAGATGGGCTAGCGGTGGCCTACAATGAGCAGTTCTTC. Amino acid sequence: CASSQDGLAVAYNEQFF.

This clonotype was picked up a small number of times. In DNA, the CDR3 is TGTGCCAGTAGTACGCTCGGCCAAGACAGCAATCAGCCCCAGCATTTT. The encoded protein is CASSTLGQDSNQPQHF. V and J are TRBV19 and TRBJ1-5; D remains ambiguous. From germline, CDR1 is LNHDA and CDR2 SQIVND (reference sequence). The CDR3 sequence is 16 residues long. V gave up 4 bases and J gave up 1 base, with 14 bases separating them.

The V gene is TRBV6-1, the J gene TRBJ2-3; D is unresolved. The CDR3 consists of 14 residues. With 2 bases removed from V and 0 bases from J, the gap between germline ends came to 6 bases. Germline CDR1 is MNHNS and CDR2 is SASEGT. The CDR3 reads CASSESLSTDTQYF. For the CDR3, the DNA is TGTGCCAGCAGTGAAAGCCTTAGCACAGATACGCAGTATTTT.

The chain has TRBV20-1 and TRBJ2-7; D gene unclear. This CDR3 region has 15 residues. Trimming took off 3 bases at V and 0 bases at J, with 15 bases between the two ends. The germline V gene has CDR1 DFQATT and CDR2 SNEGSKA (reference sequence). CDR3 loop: CSASIFFHSSYEQYF. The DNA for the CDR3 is TGCAGTGCTAGCATCTTTTTCCACTCCTCCTACGAGCAGTACTTC.